Below are 10 T cell receptor beta chains sequenced from a single sample in a study of graft-versus-host responses after intestinal transplantation. Sequencing was performed with immunoSEQ multiplex PCR; in TCRdb, only in-frame clones are kept and a portion is missing. The sample contains about 61,000 clones, around 92% of which appear only once. These TCRs' antigens remain unknown. The specimen comprised unstimulated CD4+ T cells sorted from spleen or lymph node cells, sampled before transplant. These TCRs come from a human donor who was the organ donor for an intestinal transplant.

This chain joins TRBV5-1 and TRBJ2-2; a possible D gene is TRBD1 (6 bases). The CDR3 is 15 residues long. Germline CDR1 SGHRS, CDR2 YFSETQ. Trimming took 1 base from V and 5 from J, leaving 12 bases between them. CDR3: CASSLLGQYTGELFF. CDR3 nucleotides: TGCGCCAGCAGCTTGCTGGGACAATATACCGGGGAGCTGTTTTTT.

V is TRBV30 and J is TRBJ2-7; TRBD1 might be the D (6 bases). CDR3 length equals 12 residues. Trimming removed 1 base from V and 6 bases from J, with 10 bases in between. The germline V gene encodes CDR1 GTSNPN and CDR2 SVGIG (reference sequence). The CDR3: CAWSAQGCEQYF. The DNA for the CDR3 is TGTGCCTGGAGTGCACAGGGTTGCGAGCAGTACTTC.

The V gene is TRBV11-2, the J gene TRBJ1-1, with D maybe TRBD1 (6 bases). Germline V gives CDR1 SGHAT, CDR2 FQNNGV. This CDR3 is built from 13 residues. V was trimmed by 2 bases and J by 5 bases, leaving 9 bases between them. The CDR3 spells CASSLRGETEAFF. The CDR3 bases are TGTGCCAGCAGCTTAAGGGGGGAAACTGAAGCTTTCTTT.

This chain connects TRBV27 to TRBJ2-7; 9 bases align to TRBD1. V was pared by 6 bases and J by 1 base, with 7 bases of the junction left unmatched. The CDR3 sequence is 15 residues long. CDR1 and CDR2 (germline): MNHEY, SMNVEV (reference sequence). The CDR3 spells CASSPGQGLSYEQYF. In DNA form, the CDR3 reads TGTGCCAGCAGCCCCGGACAGGGGCTATCCTACGAGCAGTACTTC.

The chain couples TRBV6-5 to TRBJ2-7; tentative D call: TRBD2 (5 bases). Germline V CDR1 and CDR2: MNHEY, SVGAGI. Trimming pared 4 bases from V and 3 bases from J, leaving 19 bases between. The CDR3 loop spans 16 amino acids. CDR3 sequence (DNA): TGTGCCAGCAGTTCACCGGGATCCCCCTTTCGCTACGAGCAGTACTTC. It is translated as CASSSPGSPFRYEQYF.

The J gene is TRBJ2-5, the V gene TRBV7-6, with D tentatively TRBD1 (5 bases). V was cut by 6 bases and J by 4 bases, with 24 bases left in between. The CDR3 sequence is 17 residues long. Germline CDR1 and CDR2: SGHVS and FNYEAQ. The CDR3 DNA reads as TGTGCCAGCAGTGGGGCTTTAACACCAAGAGCCATAGAGACCCAGTACTTC. Residues: CASSGALTPRAIETQYF. Using reference TRBV7-6 and TRBJ2-5 for the parts outside the CDR3, the full variable domain is GAGVSQSPRYKVTKRGQDVALRCDPISGHVSLYWYRQALGQGPEFLTYFNYEAQQDKSGLPNDRFSAERPEGSISTLTIQRTEQRDSAMYRCASSGALTPRAIETQYFGPGTRLLVL.

The rearrangement joins TRBV4-3 to TRBJ1-6; D is ambiguous. Per the germline V gene, CDR1 is LGHNA and CDR2 is YSLEER. V was pared by 0 bases and J by 2 bases, with 14 bases between. The CDR3 is made up of 18 amino acids. CDR3 DNA sequence: TGCGCCAGCAGCCAAGATGTCGGAGGAGCAACCTATAATTCACCCCTCCACTTT. Translating it yields CASSQDVGGATYNSPLHF.

The chain is built from TRBV11-2 and TRBJ2-1; weak D call: TRBD2 (6 bases). CDR1 and CDR2 (germline): SGHAT, FQNNGV. V lost 5 bases and J lost 8, with 22 bases in between. The CDR3 contains 16 residues. As DNA, the CDR3 is TGTGCCAGCAGCCCAGGGCGGGGCCTGAGGGGCGATGAGCAGTTCTTC. This sequence encodes CASSPGRGLRGDEQFF.

The chain links TRBV10-1 to TRBJ1-1, with D unclear. Germline V lookup: CDR1 WNHNN, CDR2 SYGVQD (reference sequence). There are 15 residues in the CDR3. V lost 0 bases to trimming and J lost 0 bases, with 8 bases between them. CDR3 in DNA: TGCGCCAGCAGTGAGTCTGGCAGGATGAACACTGAAGCTTTCTTT. Protein sequence: CASSESGRMNTEAFF.

J is TRBJ2-7 and V is TRBV4-1; a possible D gene is TRBD1 (5 bases). V lost 4 bases to trimming and J lost 0 bases, with 10 bases between them. Per the germline V gene, CDR1 is MGHRA and CDR2 is YSYEKL. The CDR3 spans 14 residues. CDR3 loop: CASSLPGASYEQYF. As DNA, the CDR3 is TGCGCCAGCAGCCTACCTGGGGCCTCCTACGAGCAGTACTTC.